This record concerns one TCR beta chain sequence. Sequencing was performed with immunoSEQ multiplex PCR; in TCRdb, only in-frame clones are kept and a portion is missing. Altogether about 110,000 clones are present, 88% being singletons, with the ten largest covering 3% to 4%. The length of the CDR3 is 11 residues. CDR1 is GTSNPN and CDR2 is SVGIG in the germline V gene (reference sequence). V shed 8 bases and J 5 bases; nucleotides not matched to a gene: 6. The data are from a study of blood T cell repertoires in COVID-19. The rearrangement links TRBV30 to TRBJ2-7, with 7 bases fitting TRBD2. Sequencing input: peripheral blood. The receptor's source is a woman aged 50 to 65 with acute or convalescent COVID-19. CDR3 sequence: CAGGGRNEQYF. The CDR3 DNA is TGTGCCGGGGGGGGGAGGAACGAGCAGTACTTC.